What follows are 8 T cell receptor beta chains derived from one specimen sequenced in a study of cytomegalovirus exposure and HLA in healthy donors. Both 60 Vbeta primers and 13 Jbeta primers went into the PCR. Sequencing used immunoSEQ multiplex PCR; TCRdb keeps in-frame clones, though not all of them. This table holds about 86,000 clones, about 71% found once. The source material was PBMCs. These receptors originate from a man aged 55 to 70 in good health and CMV-seronegative.

This chain joins TRBV5-4 and TRBJ1-2, with 10 bases identical to TRBD1. This CDR3 comprises 15 residues. The trim removed 5 bases at V and 4 bases at J, leaving 8 bases unmatched. From germline, CDR1 is SGHNT and CDR2 YYREEE (reference sequence). The CDR3 is CASRKGQGEAYGYTF. The CDR3, as DNA: TGTGCCAGCAGGAAAGGACAGGGGGAGGCCTATGGCTACACCTTC.

The rearrangement links TRBV6-6 to TRBJ2-7; TRBD1 matches at 7 bases. The CDR3 runs 15 residues. The germline V gene encodes CDR1 MNHNY and CDR2 SVGAGI (reference sequence). V shed 10 bases and J 1 base; nucleotides not matched to a gene: 13. CDR3 nucleotide sequence: TGTGCCACCAACCCCCGACAGGGAAGTTCCTACGAGCAGTACTTC. It specifies CATNPRQGSSYEQYF.

The V call is TRBV6-5, the J call TRBJ2-1; 9 bases align to TRBD1. The CDR3 consists of 13 residues. Trimming cost V 6 bases and J 9 bases; bases outside gene matches: 6. CDR1 and CDR2 (germline): MNHEY, SVGAGI. This CDR3 is CASRKQGAVEQFF. The CDR3 region has the DNA TGTGCCAGCAGGAAACAGGGGGCGGTTGAGCAGTTCTTC.

The V gene is TRBV7-6, the J gene TRBJ2-7; no clear D gene. The V gene's germline CDR1 is SGHVS and CDR2 FNYEAQ. This CDR3 comprises 13 residues. The germline V and J ends were trimmed by 1 base and 6 bases, with 10 bases remaining between them. DNA for the CDR3: TGTGCCAGCAGCTTAGGTCCGTCGGGCGAGCAGTACTTC. Its translation: CASSLGPSGEQYF.

This CDR3 is CASSVGQTTNEKLFF. CDR3 nucleotides: TGTGCCAGCAGCGTAGGACAGACAACTAATGAAAAACTGTTTTTT. This chain links TRBV9 with TRBJ1-4, with D possibly TRBD1 on 5 matching bases. V dropped 0 bases and J dropped 0 bases, with 6 bases sitting between them. Germline-derived CDR1 and CDR2 are SGDLS and YYNGEE. The CDR3 length is 15 residues.

This clone was seen only a few times. The chain has TRBV5-1 and TRBJ2-7; D gene ambiguous. This CDR3 has 16 amino acids. Trimming took off 4 bases at V and 0 bases at J, with 17 bases between the two ends. CDR1 is SGHRS, CDR2 YFSETQ, per germline. For the CDR3, the DNA is TGCGCCAGCAGCCTGGATCCGGGTTCCAGCTCCTACGAGCAGTACTTC. Protein: CASSLDPGSSSYEQYF.

The J gene is TRBJ2-5, the V gene TRBV29-1, with 7 positions matching TRBD1. V shed 0 bases and J 2 bases; nucleotides not matched to a gene: 3. This CDR3 contains 14 residues. Looked up from germline, CDR1 is SQVTM and CDR2 is ANQGSEA. This CDR3 reads CSVEELGQQETQYF. The CDR3 DNA reads TGCAGCGTTGAAGAGCTGGGACAGCAAGAGACCCAGTACTTC.

V usage is TRBV6-6 and J usage is TRBJ2-7; 14 bases match TRBD2. The ends lost 9 bases at V and 0 bases at J; junction bases unmatched: 4. The CDR3 loop spans 15 amino acids. Germline CDR1 is MNHNY and CDR2 is SVGAGI (reference sequence). CDR3 residues: CARGLAGVSSYEQYF. Here the CDR3 DNA reads TGTGCCAGGGGACTAGCGGGAGTTAGCTCCTACGAGCAGTACTTC.